Described below is a single T cell receptor (beta chain) sequence and its context. Antigen: not known. This entry belongs to a study of T-cell reconstitution after alpha-beta-depleted transplantation in children. Overall study findings and caveats: Several hundred expanded graft clones reportedly gave rise to the alpha-beta T cells present about two months after transplant.

It was with unique molecular identifiers that the TCRbeta library was prepared. TCRdb analysed the PCR reads with MiXCR anew, one entry per CDR3 protein. The sample consists of about 980,000 distinct CDR3 sequences, about 26% of them appearing once. The CDR3 runs 17 residues. V lost 5 bases, J lost 3 bases, and 11 bases stayed unmatched. Germline CDR1 SGHTA, CDR2 FQGNSA. The rearrangement joins TRBV7-2 to TRBJ2-1; 9 bases fit TRBD1. The clonotype comes from a boy under three years old who had a stem cell transplant for SCID, so the T cells may come from the graft donor. The source was PBMCs, mostly from graft donor cells, collected 360 days after TCRalphabeta/CD19-depleted stem cell transplant. Here the CDR3 reads CASSRSPGQGFYNEQFF. DNA for the CDR3: TGTGCCAGCAGCCGTTCACCCGGACAGGGGTTCTACAATGAGCAGTTCTTC.